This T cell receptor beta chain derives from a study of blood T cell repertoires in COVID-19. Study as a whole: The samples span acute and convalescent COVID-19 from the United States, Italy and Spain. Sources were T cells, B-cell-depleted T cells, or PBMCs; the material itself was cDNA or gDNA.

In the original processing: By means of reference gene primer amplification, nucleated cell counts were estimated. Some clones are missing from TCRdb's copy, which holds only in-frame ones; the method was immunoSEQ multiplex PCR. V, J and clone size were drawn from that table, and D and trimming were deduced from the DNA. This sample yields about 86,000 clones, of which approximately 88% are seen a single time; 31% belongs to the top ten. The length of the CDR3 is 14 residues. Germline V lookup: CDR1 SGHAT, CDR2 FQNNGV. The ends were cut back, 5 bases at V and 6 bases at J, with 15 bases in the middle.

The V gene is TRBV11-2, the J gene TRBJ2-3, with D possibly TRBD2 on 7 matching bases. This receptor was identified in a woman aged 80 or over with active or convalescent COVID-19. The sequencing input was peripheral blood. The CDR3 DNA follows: TGTGCCAGCAGCAGGGGGGGGGAAAGGGATACGCAGTATTTT. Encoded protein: CASSRGGERDTQYF.